One TCR beta chain is described in this entry. Antigen specificity is unknown. The sample comes from a study of cytomegalovirus exposure and HLA in healthy donors. Study-level findings and limits: Presence/absence results assume similar sequencing depth per donor, which may not hold.

The PCR ran on 60 Vbeta and 13 Jbeta primers. TCRdb keeps only in-frame clones here, not all; method: immunoSEQ multiplex PCR. Of 150,000 to 200,000 clones detected, over 75% appear once; the ten largest clones hold about 1.4%. Germline CDR1 and CDR2: SQVTM and ANQGSEA. The V gene lost 6 bases and the J gene lost 5 bases, with 13 bases spanning the gap. CDR3 length equals 12 residues. This receptor was taken from a woman in her 30s in good health and CMV-seronegative. The sequenced sample consisted of PBMCs. The J gene is TRBJ2-5, the V gene TRBV29-1; perhaps TRBD1 as D (6 bases). Written as DNA, the CDR3 is TGCAGCGTCATACAGGGAGCCGAGACCCAGTACTTC. Translation: CSVIQGAETQYF. Based on the CDR3 plus reference TRBV29-1 and TRBJ2-5, the full variable domain is SAVISQKPSRDICQRGTSLTIQCQVDSQVTMMFWYRQQPGQSLTLIATANQGSEATYESGFVIDKFPISRPNLTFSTLTVSNMSPEDSSIYLCSVIQGAETQYFGPGTRLLVL.